This passage covers 18 T cell receptor beta chains from one sample sequenced in a study of shared clonotypes between healthy human individuals. Repertoires were generated with immunoSEQ multiplex PCR, while TCRdb's copy carries only in-frame clones and drops some. The profile covers about 2.5 million clones, with about 90% appearing a single time and around 0.35% taken by the ten largest. The sequenced sample was naive CD4+ T cells from PBMCs. Noted subset: CD45RA+ positively selected. Source of these receptors: a young man in good health. Some clones in this sample may be carry-over from other donors' samples.

The chain carries TRBV7-6 and TRBJ2-1; TRBD2 matches 10 bases. CDR1 is SGHVS, CDR2 FNYEAQ, per germline. The CDR3 has 15 amino acids. V gave up 5 bases and J gave up 5 bases; unmatched junction bases: 6. The CDR3 here is CASSPGTSVNNEQFF. The CDR3 DNA sequence: TGTGCCAGCAGCCCCGGGACTAGCGTCAACAATGAGCAGTTCTTC.

This chain uses TRBV5-1 with TRBJ1-2, with unresolved D. This CDR3 contains 13 residues. The germline V gene encodes CDR1 SGHRS and CDR2 YFSETQ. With 6 bases removed from V and 6 bases from J, the gap between germline ends came to 15 bases. The CDR3 reads CASTSMYEDGYTF. The DNA for the CDR3 is TGCGCCAGCACCTCTATGTACGAAGATGGCTACACCTTC.

The chain employs TRBV20-1 and TRBJ2-1, with no clear D. CDR3 size: 11 residues. Germline V gene sequence: CDR1 DFQATT, CDR2 SNEGSKA (reference sequence). V was trimmed by 2 bases and J by 9 bases, leaving 8 bases between them. CDR3 sequence: CSARNWGEQFF. The CDR3 DNA sequence: TGCAGTGCTAGAAACTGGGGTGAGCAGTTCTTC.

This chain connects TRBV4-1 to TRBJ2-7, with 12 bases matching TRBD2. CDR3 length: 18 amino acids. The ends lost 1 base at V and 2 bases at J; junction bases unmatched: 9. Germline CDR1 MGHRA, CDR2 YSYEKL. CDR3 residues: CASSQGRASGRAPYEQYF. The CDR3 nucleotides read TGCGCCAGCAGCCAAGGGAGGGCTAGCGGGAGGGCCCCCTACGAGCAGTACTTC.

The chain has TRBV4-1 and TRBJ1-2, with D unresolved. The V gene's germline CDR1 is MGHRA and CDR2 YSYEKL. The ends were cut back, 0 bases at V and 0 bases at J, with 8 bases in the middle. The CDR3 length is 15 residues. The CDR3 sequence is CASSQDPPANYGYTF. CDR3 nucleotides: TGCGCCAGCAGCCAAGATCCCCCAGCTAACTATGGCTACACCTTC.

The V gene is TRBV28, the J gene TRBJ2-7; D possibly matches TRBD1 or TRBD2 (5 bases each). This CDR3 comprises 16 residues. Trimming took off 5 bases at V and 2 bases at J, with 19 bases between the two ends. Germline V gene lookup returns CDR1 MDHEN and CDR2 SYDVKM. CDR3: CASSHTGRPGPYEQYF. The DNA for the CDR3 is TGTGCCAGCAGTCATACGGGACGCCCGGGGCCCTACGAGCAGTACTTC.

This clone was recorded once. The J gene is TRBJ2-3, the V gene TRBV5-1; TRBD2 agrees at 8 bases. V trimming: 0 bases; J trimming: 3 bases; junction bases outside the gene matches: 21. Germline CDR1 reads SGHRS; CDR2 reads YFSETQ. The CDR3 spans 21 residues. The chain's CDR3 is CASSLGASGSSYRLGTDTQYF. The CDR3 DNA is TGCGCCAGCAGCTTGGGGGCCAGCGGGAGTTCTTACCGGTTGGGAACAGATACGCAGTATTTT.

Here the CDR3 DNA reads TGTGCCAGCAGCACTACAGGAAGGGGGAACACTGAAGCTTTCTTT. This gives the protein CASSTTGRGNTEAFF. The genes are TRBV28 and TRBJ1-1; a possible D gene is TRBD1 (5 bases). The CDR3 has 15 residues. The germline CDR1 and CDR2 sequences are MDHEN and SYDVKM. Deletions cut 6 bases from V and 1 base from J, with 15 bases between.

The V call is TRBV5-1, the J call TRBJ2-7; TRBD1 aligns across 9 bases. With V trimmed by 0 bases and J by 3 bases, 7 bases remained unmatched. This CDR3 spans 16 amino acids. Germline-derived CDR1 and CDR2 are SGHRS and YFSETQ. Here the CDR3 reads CASSLAGGQGRYEQYF. The CDR3 DNA follows: TGCGCCAGCAGCTTGGCCGGGGGACAGGGTCGCTACGAGCAGTACTTC.

This sequence joins TRBV6-5 and TRBJ2-3, with 9 bases identical to TRBD2. After removal of 6 bases from V and 2 bases from J, the junction contained 3 bases not matched to a gene. The CDR3 is 14 residues long. CDR1 is MNHEY and CDR2 is SVGAGI in the germline V gene. CDR3 nucleotide sequence: TGTGCCAGCAGGAGACTAGCGGCCACAGATACGCAGTATTTT. Protein: CASRRLAATDTQYF.

As concerns this clone: The same CDR3 can be traced to other DNA sequences in this sample. The V and J genes are TRBV7-9 and TRBJ1-1, with TRBD1 as a possible D gene (5 bases). Germline lookup yields CDR1 SEHNR and CDR2 FQNEAQ (reference sequence). This CDR3 is 14 amino acids long. Trimming took 5 bases from V and 4 from J, leaving 14 bases between them. CDR3 residues: CASSPRGAGTEAFF. DNA of the CDR3: TGTGCCAGCAGCCCTAGGGGCGCGGGCACTGAAGCTTTCTTT. Complete variable domain (other parts from reference TRBV7-9 and TRBJ1-1): DTGVSQNPRHKITKRGQNVTFRCDPISEHNRLYWYRQTLGQGPEFLTYFQNEAQLEKSRLLSDRFSAERPKGSFSTLEIQRTEQGDSAMYLCASSPRGAGTEAFFGQGTRLTVV.

This clone was counted once. J is TRBJ1-3 and V is TRBV15; no firm D call. The CDR3 is 12 residues long. Trimming pared 2 bases from V and 5 bases from J, leaving 4 bases between. Germline V gene data show CDR1 as LNHNV and CDR2 as YYDKDF (reference sequence). The CDR3 loop reads CATSRLRNTIYF. CDR3 nucleotides: TGTGCCACCAGCAGACTACGAAACACCATATATTTT.

CDR3 bases: TGTGCCAGCGGCGGCCAGGGGATCAGCACTGAAGCTTTCTTT. Protein sequence: CASGGQGISTEAFF. The chain couples TRBV6-1 to TRBJ1-1; the D gene is possibly TRBD1 (6 bases). The V and J ends lost 8 bases and 4 bases respectively, with 17 bases between them. The CDR3 has 14 residues. Germline V gene data show CDR1 as MNHNS and CDR2 as SASEGT.

The V and J genes are TRBV7-9 and TRBJ2-1; D gene unclear. V was shortened by 3 bases and J by 7 bases, with 19 bases between the two germline ends. Germline V CDR1 and CDR2: SEHNR, FQNEAQ (reference sequence). CDR3 length: 16 residues. For the CDR3, the DNA is TGTGCCAGCAGCTTTCTCGCGGTCCTAAAGGGTAATGAGCAGTTCTTC. Translation gives CASSFLAVLKGNEQFF. Full variable domain (missing parts from reference TRBV7-9 and TRBJ2-1): DTGVSQNPRHKITKRGQNVTFRCDPISEHNRLYWYRQTLGQGPEFLTYFQNEAQLEKSRLLSDRFSAERPKGSFSTLEIQRTEQGDSAMYLCASSFLAVLKGNEQFFGPGTRLTVL.

V usage is TRBV5-6 and J usage is TRBJ1-4; TRBD1 is a possible D gene (6 bases). The CDR3 sequence is 16 residues long. CDR1 SGHDT and CDR2 YYEEEE come from the germline V gene. Trimming shortened V by 4 bases and J by 2 bases, and 15 bases separated the two germline ends. CDR3 amino acids: CASSLNTGITNEKLFF. CDR3 bases: TGTGCCAGCAGCCTCAATACAGGGATCACTAATGAAAAACTGTTTTTT.

The J gene is TRBJ2-1, the V gene TRBV9, with 11 bases identical to TRBD2. The CDR3 is 14 residues long. Germline lookup yields CDR1 SGDLS and CDR2 YYNGEE. V was pared by 6 bases and J by 3 bases, with 2 bases of the junction left unmatched. The CDR3 loop reads CASTGTSGYNEQFF. In DNA form, the CDR3 reads TGTGCCAGCACCGGGACTAGCGGCTACAATGAGCAGTTCTTC.

The rearrangement links TRBV18 to TRBJ1-1, with 7 bases identical to TRBD1. The CDR3 extends over 13 amino acids. V lost 5 bases, J lost 7 bases, and 7 bases stayed unmatched. Germline CDR1 reads KGHSH; CDR2 reads LQKENI. The CDR3 protein is CASSTGQHLEAFF. The DNA for the CDR3 is TGTGCCAGCTCAACGGGACAGCACCTTGAAGCTTTCTTT.

The chain joins TRBV28 to TRBJ1-4; D remains ambiguous. CDR1 and CDR2 (germline): MDHEN, SYDVKM. Trimming pared 5 bases from V and 8 bases from J, leaving 21 bases between. This CDR3 is 16 amino acids long. The CDR3 region has the DNA TGTGCCAGCAGTCCCTCCAGAGGGAGTTTTCAGGAAAAACTGTTTTTT. It yields the protein CASSPSRGSFQEKLFF.